What follows are 16 T cell receptor beta chains derived from one specimen sequenced in a study of siplizumab effects on memory and regulatory T cells. This table comes from immunoSEQ multiplex PCR, and its TCRdb copy is limited to in-frame clones, with some not included. The sample records over 35,000 clones, roughly 90% being singletons. The sequenced sample consisted of naive CD4+ T cells sorted from blood. These receptors originate from a human donor in good health.

This chain uses TRBV5-1 with TRBJ1-2, with a possible D match to TRBD1 (5 bases). CDR3 size: 16 residues. The ends were cut back, 5 bases at V and 4 bases at J, with 21 bases in the middle. The germline V gene has CDR1 SGHRS and CDR2 YFSETQ. CDR3 nucleotide sequence: TGCGCCAGCAGTTCTCGCGCGGGGGTGGGGAGCTATGGCTACACCTTC. Its protein is CASSSRAGVGSYGYTF.

This sequence joins TRBV6-1 and TRBJ2-7; D is undetermined. The V end lost 9 bases, the J end lost 4 bases, and 16 bases lay between the germline ends. In germline, CDR1 is MNHNS, CDR2 SASEGT. This CDR3 contains 13 residues. CDR3 nucleotides: TGTGCCAGTCGGCGATTGACTCCGTACGAGCAGTACTTC. It codes for CASRRLTPYEQYF.

A note on this clone: The same CDR3 can be traced to other DNA sequences in this sample. The chain has TRBV11-2 and TRBJ1-2; D uncertain. V lost 5 bases and J 4 bases, leaving 5 bases between the germline ends. This CDR3 is built from 11 residues. CDR1 is SGHAT, CDR2 FQNNGV, per germline. The CDR3 sequence: CASSPGYGYTF. The CDR3 bases are TGTGCCAGCAGCCCTGGCTATGGCTACACCTTC. The full variable domain, with the rest looked up from reference TRBV11-2 and TRBJ1-2, is EAGVAQSPRYKIIEKRQSVAFWCNPISGHATLYWYQQILGQGPKLLIQFQNNGVVDDSQLPKDRFSAERLKGVDSTLKIQPAKLEDSAVYLCASSPGYGYTFGSGTRLTVV.

CDR3: CASSPLAGRAYNEQYF. In DNA, the CDR3 is TGTGCCAGCTCACCACTAGCCGGGAGGGCTTACAACGAGCAGTACTTC. This sequence joins TRBV18 and TRBJ2-7, with 8 bases lining up with TRBD2. The CDR3 contains 16 residues. The germline gives CDR1 KGHSH, CDR2 LQKENI. V shed 1 base, J shed 5 bases, and the junction held 10 bases outside the gene matches.

The chain has TRBV30 and TRBJ1-1, with D possibly TRBD1 on 5 matching bases. The germline gives CDR1 GTSNPN, CDR2 SVGIG (reference sequence). The ends were cut back, 2 bases at V and 2 bases at J, with 9 bases in the middle. The CDR3 extends over 13 amino acids. In DNA form, the CDR3 reads TGTGCCTGGAGTCAGGACAAAAACACTGAAGCTTTCTTT. Amino acids: CAWSQDKNTEAFF.

The chain uses TRBV10-2 and TRBJ2-3, with TRBD1 matching over 7 bases. The ends lost 9 bases at V and 0 bases at J; junction bases unmatched: 3. Germline CDR1 reads WSHSY; CDR2 reads SAAADI. The CDR3 spans 13 residues. CDR3 in amino acids: CARRDSSTDTQYF. The CDR3, as DNA: TGCGCCAGGAGGGACAGTAGCACAGATACGCAGTATTTT.

The V and J genes are TRBV27 and TRBJ1-4; no definite D call. The CDR3 contains 15 residues. Germline CDR1 reads MNHEY; CDR2 reads SMNVEV (reference sequence). Deletions cut 4 bases from V and 3 bases from J, with 12 bases between. In DNA, the CDR3 is TGTGCCAGCAGTTATTTCCGGGCGGCTAATGAAAAACTGTTTTTT. Encoded protein: CASSYFRAANEKLFF.

This sequence joins TRBV5-4 and TRBJ2-3; the match to TRBD2 covers 10 bases. The germline CDR1 and CDR2 sequences are SGHNT and YYREEE (reference sequence). J lost 2 bases, V lost 4 bases, and 10 bases had no gene match. The CDR3 runs to 17 residues. The CDR3 is CASSPDRSGGATDTQYF. CDR3 DNA: TGTGCCAGCAGCCCGGATCGGAGCGGGGGGGCCACAGATACGCAGTATTTT.

This sequence joins TRBV19 and TRBJ1-2; D gene unclear. The germline V gene encodes CDR1 LNHDA and CDR2 SQIVND (reference sequence). The V and J ends lost 7 bases and 1 base respectively, with 10 bases between them. The CDR3 has 13 amino acids. The CDR3 DNA reads TGTGCCAGTATGGGCCAGAATAACTATGGCTACACCTTC. This encodes CASMGQNNYGYTF.

The chain combines TRBV5-1 with TRBJ1-2; D is unresolved. The CDR3 loop spans 13 amino acids. Germline V gene sequence: CDR1 SGHRS, CDR2 YFSETQ. V lost 2 bases and J 8 bases, leaving 13 bases between the germline ends. The CDR3 loop reads CASSFGLERGYTF. The CDR3 region has the DNA TGCGCCAGCAGCTTCGGCCTCGAAAGAGGCTACACCTTC. Full variable domain (rest looked up from reference TRBV5-1 and TRBJ1-2): KAGVTQTPRYLIKTRGQQVTLSCSPISGHRSVSWYQQTPGQGLQFLFEYFSETQRNKGNFPGRFSGRQFSNSRSEMNVSTLELGDSALYLCASSFGLERGYTFGSGTRLTVV.

The V gene is TRBV27, the J gene TRBJ1-2; 7 bases line up with TRBD1. The CDR3 has 11 amino acids. Germline V gives CDR1 MNHEY, CDR2 SMNVEV (reference sequence). V shed 4 bases, J shed 13 bases, and the junction held 6 bases outside the gene matches. CDR3 DNA sequence: TGTGCCAGCAGTTCCGGGACAGAAGGCACCTTC. Protein: CASSSGTEGTF.

V usage is TRBV7-9 and J usage is TRBJ1-1; weak D call: TRBD1 (5 bases). The CDR3 covers 13 residues. Trimming left V 3 bases short and J 5 bases short, with 10 bases between. Germline V gene lookup returns CDR1 SEHNR and CDR2 FQNEAQ (reference sequence). CDR3 bases: TGTGCCAGCAGCTTCGGGGGGTATACTGAAGCTTTCTTT. Translation: CASSFGGYTEAFF. Together with reference TRBV7-9 and TRBJ1-1, the CDR3 gives the full variable domain: DTGVSQNPRHKITKRGQNVTFRCDPISEHNRLYWYRQTLGQGPEFLTYFQNEAQLEKSRLLSDRFSAERPKGSFSTLEIQRTEQGDSAMYLCASSFGGYTEAFFGQGTRLTVV.

The V call is TRBV4-1, the J call TRBJ1-5, with 7 positions matching TRBD1. V was clipped by 0 bases and J by 4 bases; unmatched bases: 9. CDR1 is MGHRA, CDR2 YSYEKL, per germline. The CDR3 sequence is 17 residues long. CDR3 in DNA: TGCGCCAGCAGCCAAGATCTTGGGACAGAAATGAATCAGCCCCAGCATTTT. Its translation is CASSQDLGTEMNQPQHF.

This clone was observed a single time. This chain links TRBV6-1 with TRBJ2-7, with D possibly matching TRBD1 (6 bases). The CDR3 consists of 15 residues. The germline gives CDR1 MNHNS, CDR2 SASEGT. V was shortened by 7 bases and J by 5 bases, with 21 bases between the two germline ends. This CDR3 reads CASNPRTATPNEQYF. CDR3 DNA: TGTGCCAGCAACCCACGGACAGCCACCCCCAACGAGCAGTACTTC.

The V call is TRBV5-1, the J call TRBJ2-5, with D uncertain. V was shortened by 4 bases and J by 4 bases, with 14 bases between the two germline ends. This CDR3 region has 14 residues. CDR1 and CDR2 (germline): SGHRS, YFSETQ. CDR3 residues: CASSIDSLVETQYF. The CDR3 DNA follows: TGCGCCAGCAGCATCGACTCCCTGGTAGAGACCCAGTACTTC.

In this sample, this clone turned up once. This rearrangement joins TRBV7-7 to TRBJ2-1; 11 positions agree with TRBD2. J was trimmed by 4 bases and V by 5 bases; bases with no gene match: 4. Germline CDR1 and CDR2: SSHAT and FNYEAQ (reference sequence). CDR3 length: 15 residues. The CDR3, as DNA: TGTGCCAGCAGCCCGACTAGCGGGGCGTACAATGAGCAGTTCTTC. It codes for CASSPTSGAYNEQFF. The whole variable domain, filled in from reference TRBV7-7 and TRBJ2-1, reads GAGVSQSPRYKVTKRGQDVTLRCDPISSHATLYWYQQALGQGPEFLTYFNYEAQPDKSGLPSDRFSAERPEGSISTLTIQRTEQRDSAMYRCASSPTSGAYNEQFFGPGTRLTVL.